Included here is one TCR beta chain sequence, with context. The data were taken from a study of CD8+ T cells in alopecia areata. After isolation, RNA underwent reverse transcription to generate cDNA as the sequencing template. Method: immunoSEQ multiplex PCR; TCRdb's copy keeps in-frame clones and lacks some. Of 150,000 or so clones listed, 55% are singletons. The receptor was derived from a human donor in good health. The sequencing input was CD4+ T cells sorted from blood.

The CDR3 loop is CASSAGLAGGPTGELFF. CDR3 DNA sequence: TGTGCCAGCAGCGCCGGACTAGCGGGAGGGCCCACCGGGGAGCTGTTTTTT. The V gene is TRBV9, the J gene TRBJ2-2; 15 nucleotides match TRBD2. J was trimmed by 4 bases and V by 3 bases; bases with no gene match: 4. The length of the CDR3 is 17 residues. Germline assignment: CDR1 SGDLS and CDR2 YYNGEE. Using reference TRBV9 and TRBJ2-2 for the parts outside the CDR3, the full variable domain is DSGVTQTPKHLITATGQRVTLRCSPRSGDLSVYWYQQSLDQGLQFLIQYYNGEERAKGNILERFSAQQFPDLHSELNLSSLELGDSALYFCASSAGLAGGPTGELFFGEGSRLTVL.